These T cell receptor beta chains were read from a single sample in a study of cytomegalovirus exposure and HLA in healthy donors. Profiling relied on immunoSEQ multiplex PCR, and the TCRdb table lists in-frame clones only, not all of them. Among roughly 280,000 clones, about 75% were seen once, and the ten largest hold under 3%. Sequencing used PBMCs. The receptor source for this set is a female donor in good health and CMV-seronegative. The CDR3 runs from the conserved cysteine through the conserved F or W. The D gene is left open where the match is weak. Clone size is stated in some rows and not others, as once, few, many or a class when expanded.

cdr3_aa | cdr3_nt | cdr3_length | j_call | clone_size | v_call | d_call
CASSLEGLDYEQFF | TGTGCCAGCAGCTTAGAAGGACTAGATTATGAGCAGTTCTTC | 14 | TRBJ2-1 | once | TRBV7-8 | TRBD2
CASSFGWTANTGELFF | TGCGCCAGCAGCTTTGGCTGGACAGCGAACACCGGGGAGCTGTTTTTT | 16 | TRBJ2-2 | - | TRBV5-1 | -
CASSAWTGAVGNQPQHF | TGTGCCAGCAGCGCGTGGACAGGCGCGGTCGGCAATCAGCCCCAGCATTTT | 17 | TRBJ1-5 | - | TRBV5-5 | TRBD1
CASSGRGKDQPQHF | TGTGCCAGTAGTGGCAGGGGGAAGGATCAGCCCCAGCATTTT | 14 | TRBJ1-5 | - | TRBV19 | TRBD1
CASSHGTGVTDTQYF | TGTGCCAGCAGCCACGGGACAGGGGTGACAGATACGCAGTATTTT | 15 | TRBJ2-3 | - | TRBV11-3 | TRBD1
CASSEQGGVGTEAFF | TGCGCCAGCAGCGAGCAGGGGGGAGTGGGCACTGAAGCTTTCTTT | 15 | TRBJ1-1 | once | TRBV5-1 | TRBD1
CSAREGQAQYF | TGCAGTGCTAGAGAGGGGCAGGCGCAGTATTTT | 11 | TRBJ2-3 | - | TRBV20-1 | -
CASSADGQGGNQPQHF | TGTGCCAGCTCCGCGGACGGACAGGGAGGCAATCAGCCCCAGCATTTT | 16 | TRBJ1-5 | - | TRBV7-9 | TRBD1
CASSVEPQTYEQYF | TGTGCCAGCAGCGTAGAACCACAGACCTACGAGCAGTACTTC | 14 | TRBJ2-7 | few | TRBV9 | -
CASSQRTGAGANVLTF | TGCGCCAGCAGCCAACGGACAGGGGCCGGGGCCAACGTCCTGACTTTC | 16 | TRBJ2-6 | few | TRBV5-1 | TRBD1
CATSRDRGGTITDTQYF | TGTGCCACCAGCAGAGATAGGGGAGGAACTATTACAGATACGCAGTATTTT | 17 | TRBJ2-3 | - | TRBV15 | -
CASRAGQGRFTEAFF | TGTGCCAGCAGGGCGGGACAGGGAAGGTTCACTGAAGCTTTCTTT | 15 | TRBJ1-1 | - | TRBV11-2 | TRBD1
CASSLEGATEQYF | TGTGCCAGCAGCTTAGAGGGGGCCACGGAGCAGTACTTC | 13 | TRBJ2-7 | - | TRBV7-8 | TRBD1
CASSPGTGDEQYF | TGTGCCAGCTCACCCGGGACAGGGGACGAGCAGTACTTC | 13 | TRBJ2-7 | - | TRBV18 | TRBD1
CASSLGGVAKNIQYF | TGTGCCAGCAGCTTAGGCGGAGTAGCCAAAAACATTCAGTACTTC | 15 | TRBJ2-4 | few | TRBV7-3 | -
CASGGGTKNIQYF | TGTGCCAGCGGGGGAGGGACCAAAAACATTCAGTACTTC | 13 | TRBJ2-4 | - | TRBV7-8 | TRBD2
CASREQGPNTGELFF | TGTGCCAGCAGGGAACAGGGACCGAACACCGGGGAGCTGTTTTTT | 15 | TRBJ2-2 | - | TRBV28 | -